These T cell receptor beta chains were read from a single sample in a study of regulatory dendritic cells for organ transplantation. Clones were sequenced by immunoSEQ multiplex PCR, and TCRdb holds only the in-frame ones, with some missing. The profile shows 4,000 or so clones, 59% of them singletons. These receptors' antigens are unknown. Sequenced: memory CD8+ T cells from blood cultured with dendritic cells. All receptors derive from a human donor in good health. CDR3s include the opening cysteine and the closing phenylalanine or tryptophan. The order of the fields is J gene, D gene, V gene, clone size, CDR3 protein, CDR3 DNA. The D gene is left open where the match is weak. Only some rows state a clone size, as once, few, many or a class for expanded clones.

>TRBJ2-1|TRBD2|TRBV7-9|-
CASSPLGSGGYNEQFF
TGTGCCAGCAGCCCCCTGGGTAGCGGGGGTTACAATGAGCAGTTCTTC
>TRBJ1-1|-|TRBV9|medium-sized
CASSVDVNTEAFF
TGTGCCAGCAGCGTAGATGTAAACACTGAAGCTTTCTTT
>TRBJ2-1|-|TRBV4-3|few
CASSQVALTNEQFF
TGCGCCAGCAGCCAAGTGGCACTGACAAATGAGCAGTTCTTC
>TRBJ2-7|TRBD1|TRBV5-6|-
CASSPYLGTASYEQYF
TGTGCCAGCAGCCCTTATTTGGGGACAGCTTCCTACGAGCAGTACTTC
>TRBJ2-2|-|TRBV5-8|few
CASSSRHGELFF
TGTGCCAGCAGCTCGCGACACGGGGAGCTGTTTTTT
>TRBJ2-1|TRBD2|TRBV6-1|-
CASSEEAGGPNEQFF
TGTGCCAGCAGTGAGGAGGCGGGGGGGCCCAATGAGCAGTTCTTC
>TRBJ1-4|-|TRBV28|-
CASSWTDEKLFF
TGTGCCAGCAGTTGGACAGATGAAAAACTGTTTTTT
>TRBJ2-1|-|TRBV7-9|-
CASSFGSNYNEQFF
TGTGCCAGCAGCTTCGGGTCTAACTACAATGAGCAGTTCTTC
>TRBJ1-1|-|TRBV4-2|-
CASSQDHRGAGQAFF
TGTGCCAGCAGCCAAGATCATCGGGGGGCAGGGCAAGCTTTCTTT
>TRBJ2-5|TRBD2|TRBV28|few
CASSFTSGGETQYF
TGTGCCAGCAGTTTTACTAGCGGGGGGGAGACCCAGTACTTC
>TRBJ1-2|-|TRBV9|-
CASSVGGFVNYGYTF
TGTGCCAGCAGCGTAGGAGGCTTTGTAAACTATGGCTACACCTTC
>TRBJ1-3|-|TRBV7-9|-
CASTKATTGNTIYF
TGTGCCAGCACCAAAGCCACTACTGGAAACACCATATATTTT
>TRBJ1-5|-|TRBV29-1|-
CSVRTGSGQPQHF
TGCAGCGTCCGCACAGGGTCAGGTCAGCCCCAGCATTTT
>TRBJ1-1|TRBD1|TRBV9|few
CASSPPGQGVTAEAFF
TGTGCCAGCAGTCCTCCGGGACAGGGTGTAACCGCTGAAGCTTTCTTT
>TRBJ1-1|TRBD1|TRBV4-1|-
CASSPDRGKEAFF
TGCGCCAGCAGCCCGGACAGGGGTAAGGAAGCTTTCTTT
>TRBJ2-5|TRBD2|TRBV5-6|-
CASTPAGGSGQTQYF
TGTGCCAGCACCCCGGCGGGGGGCTCGGGACAGACCCAGTACTTC